Listed below are T cell receptor beta chains from one sample, sequenced in a study of CD8+ T cells in alopecia areata. Clones were read by immunoSEQ multiplex PCR, and TCRdb kept only the in-frame ones, dropping some. This table holds about 190,000 clones, around 56% found once. This specimen consisted of CD4+ T cells sorted from blood, obtained at week 4, from a patient treated with tofacitinib. The receptor set was obtained from a human donor with alopecia areata. Both conserved end residues are part of each CDR3. The order of the fields is CDR3 DNA, CDR3 protein, V gene, clone size, D gene, J gene. D genes are given only for firm matches. Size is omitted from some rows. Given values are once, few, many or a class for expanded clones.

CDR3nt: TGTGCCAGTAGCCCAGGGTACGGGGCTTTCTTT; CDR3aa: CASSPGYGAFF; v_gene: TRBV19; abundance: .; d_gene: .; j_gene: TRBJ1-1
CDR3nt: TGTGCCAGCAGCTCAAAAGAGACCCAGTACTTC; CDR3aa: CASSSKETQYF; v_gene: TRBV25-1; abundance: once; d_gene: .; j_gene: TRBJ2-5
CDR3nt: TGTGCCAGCAGCGAAGAAAGATCATGGGCCCGAAATGGCTACACCTTC; CDR3aa: CASSEERSWARNGYTF; v_gene: TRBV6-1; abundance: .; d_gene: .; j_gene: TRBJ1-2
CDR3nt: TGCAGCGTCAGACAGGGGGCTTACACTGAAGCTTTCTTT; CDR3aa: CSVRQGAYTEAFF; v_gene: TRBV29-1; abundance: few; d_gene: TRBD1; j_gene: TRBJ1-1
CDR3nt: TGTGCCATCCAAGGGGGACAGGGGGCCTCCTACGAGCAGTACTTC; CDR3aa: CAIQGGQGASYEQYF; v_gene: TRBV10-3; abundance: few; d_gene: TRBD1; j_gene: TRBJ2-7
CDR3nt: TGTGCCAGCAGTATCCGCTACGAGCAGTACTTC; CDR3aa: CASSIRYEQYF; v_gene: TRBV28; abundance: .; d_gene: .; j_gene: TRBJ2-7
CDR3nt: TGTGCCAGCAGCGCGGACTCTGGGGCCAACGTCCTGACTTTC; CDR3aa: CASSADSGANVLTF; v_gene: TRBV7-2; abundance: .; d_gene: .; j_gene: TRBJ2-6
CDR3nt: TGCAGCGCTGGACAGGGAGCCAACTATGGCTACACCTTC; CDR3aa: CSAGQGANYGYTF; v_gene: TRBV29-1; abundance: .; d_gene: TRBD1; j_gene: TRBJ1-2
CDR3nt: TGTGCCAGCAGTGGGGCGGCCGGAATACTAGGCTACACCTTC; CDR3aa: CASSGAAGILGYTF; v_gene: TRBV25-1; abundance: once; d_gene: .; j_gene: TRBJ1-2
CDR3nt: TGTGCCAGCACCACAGGGCCCTCAACCTACGAGCAGTACTTC; CDR3aa: CASTTGPSTYEQYF; v_gene: TRBV6-5; abundance: few; d_gene: .; j_gene: TRBJ2-7
CDR3nt: TGCAGCGTGCGACAGGGAGAAAACACCATATATTTT; CDR3aa: CSVRQGENTIYF; v_gene: TRBV29-1; abundance: .; d_gene: TRBD1; j_gene: TRBJ1-3
CDR3nt: TGCGCCAGCAGCTTTACGCCACAGGGTGGAGAGACCCAGTACTTC; CDR3aa: CASSFTPQGGETQYF; v_gene: TRBV5-1; abundance: once; d_gene: .; j_gene: TRBJ2-5
CDR3nt: TGTGCCAGCAGTGGGGCGGGAGCGAGAAATGAGCAGTTCTTC; CDR3aa: CASSGAGARNEQFF; v_gene: TRBV2; abundance: .; d_gene: TRBD2; j_gene: TRBJ2-1
CDR3nt: TGCGCCAGCAGTCCCCTTTGCCGTGTCCCATTGGGGGAGCACTCAACCTACGAGCAGTACTTC; CDR3aa: CASSPLCRVPLGEHSTYEQYF; v_gene: TRBV23-1; abundance: once; d_gene: .; j_gene: TRBJ2-7
CDR3nt: TGTGCCTGGAGTGTACGGCGGTCTGGTGGAAACACCATATATTTT; CDR3aa: CAWSVRRSGGNTIYF; v_gene: TRBV30; abundance: few; d_gene: .; j_gene: TRBJ1-3
CDR3nt: TGTGCCAGCAGCCGCCGGGACAGGGGGGCGGCTAGCGCAGATACGCAGTATTTT; CDR3aa: CASSRRDRGAASADTQYF; v_gene: TRBV4-2; abundance: .; d_gene: TRBD1; j_gene: TRBJ2-3
CDR3nt: TGTGCCAGCAGCTTATCAGGGCAAGGGAATCAGCCCCAGCATTTT; CDR3aa: CASSLSGQGNQPQHF; v_gene: TRBV7-2; abundance: .; d_gene: .; j_gene: TRBJ1-5
CDR3nt: TGTGCCGGTATCGGACAGGGGAACTATGGCTACACCTTC; CDR3aa: CAGIGQGNYGYTF; v_gene: TRBV30; abundance: .; d_gene: TRBD1; j_gene: TRBJ1-2
CDR3nt: TGTGCCAGCAGTCCTGGGACAGGGGGTCAGCCCCAGCATTTT; CDR3aa: CASSPGTGGQPQHF; v_gene: TRBV28; abundance: .; d_gene: TRBD1; j_gene: TRBJ1-5
CDR3nt: TGTGCCAGCAGTTCCGACAGGTGGAGGCACACCTTC; CDR3aa: CASSSDRWRHTF; v_gene: TRBV6-1; abundance: .; d_gene: .; j_gene: TRBJ1-2
CDR3nt: TGCAGCGCCAATAGGGCAGAGACCCAGTACTTC; CDR3aa: CSANRAETQYF; v_gene: TRBV29-1; abundance: .; d_gene: .; j_gene: TRBJ2-5
CDR3nt: TGTGCCAGCTCACCCCCGACGGACTCTGGAAACACCATATATTTT; CDR3aa: CASSPPTDSGNTIYF; v_gene: TRBV18; abundance: .; d_gene: .; j_gene: TRBJ1-3
CDR3nt: TGTGCCTGGAGTGTCTTGGGGGGGAACTATGGCTACACCTTC; CDR3aa: CAWSVLGGNYGYTF; v_gene: TRBV30; abundance: .; d_gene: .; j_gene: TRBJ1-2
CDR3nt: TGTGCCAGCAGGGAGAACAGGGGCTGGGGCTACACCTTC; CDR3aa: CASRENRGWGYTF; v_gene: TRBV6-1; abundance: .; d_gene: TRBD1; j_gene: TRBJ1-2
CDR3nt: TGTGCCAGCAGTCGGGGCGGAGGCTATGGCTACACCTTC; CDR3aa: CASSRGGGYGYTF; v_gene: TRBV5-8; abundance: .; d_gene: .; j_gene: TRBJ1-2
CDR3nt: TGTGCCAGCGGCGAGGACAATGAGCAGTTCTTC; CDR3aa: CASGEDNEQFF; v_gene: TRBV9; abundance: few; d_gene: .; j_gene: TRBJ2-1
CDR3nt: TGTGCCAGTAGTATAGGAGGACTTGTCGATCAGCCCCAGCATTTT; CDR3aa: CASSIGGLVDQPQHF; v_gene: TRBV19; abundance: .; d_gene: .; j_gene: TRBJ1-5
CDR3nt: TGTGCCAGCAGCCAAGATATCAATCAGCCCCAGCATTTT; CDR3aa: CASSQDINQPQHF; v_gene: TRBV4-2; abundance: .; d_gene: .; j_gene: TRBJ1-5
CDR3nt: TGTGCCAGCAGCGGCGGGACAGGCTATGGAAACACCATATATTTT; CDR3aa: CASSGGTGYGNTIYF; v_gene: TRBV5-4; abundance: .; d_gene: TRBD1; j_gene: TRBJ1-3
CDR3nt: TGTGCCAGCAGTTACTCGAGGTCTTCCGGGACACGGCCCCAATTC; CDR3aa: CASSYSRSSGTRPQF; v_gene: TRBV6-5; abundance: .; d_gene: .; j_gene: TRBJ1-2
CDR3nt: TGCAGCGCTATGAGGGCCTTAGAAGCTTTCTTT; CDR3aa: CSAMRALEAFF; v_gene: TRBV29-1; abundance: .; d_gene: .; j_gene: TRBJ1-1
CDR3nt: TGCGCCAGCAGTCAATTGGGACCCCCCGACTACAATGAGCAGTTCTTC; CDR3aa: CASSQLGPPDYNEQFF; v_gene: TRBV23-1; abundance: .; d_gene: .; j_gene: TRBJ2-1
CDR3nt: TGTGCCAGCAGCCGAAGCCAGGGGCCTGAAGCTTTCTTT; CDR3aa: CASSRSQGPEAFF; v_gene: TRBV7-2; abundance: .; d_gene: .; j_gene: TRBJ1-1
CDR3nt: TGTGCCAGCAGCTGGTCGGGGGCAAGTCAGCCCCAGCATTTT; CDR3aa: CASSWSGASQPQHF; v_gene: TRBV7-2; abundance: .; d_gene: .; j_gene: TRBJ1-5
CDR3nt: TGTGCCAGCAGCTTGGAGGACAGCTACGAGCAGTACTTC; CDR3aa: CASSLEDSYEQYF; v_gene: TRBV7-2; abundance: few; d_gene: .; j_gene: TRBJ2-7
CDR3nt: TGTGCCAGCAGCCCCGGTCCTCGGGAGAGCTCCTACGAGCAGTACTTC; CDR3aa: CASSPGPRESSYEQYF; v_gene: TRBV5-6; abundance: many; d_gene: .; j_gene: TRBJ2-7
CDR3nt: TGTGCCAGCAGCCAAGGTCCGAGTGCTGGGGAAAAACTGTTTTTT; CDR3aa: CASSQGPSAGEKLFF; v_gene: TRBV14; abundance: .; d_gene: .; j_gene: TRBJ1-4
CDR3nt: TGTGCCAGCAGTGTGACCGTCCTAGGGCCCCAATACTTC; CDR3aa: CASSVTVLGPQYF; v_gene: TRBV2; abundance: few; d_gene: .; j_gene: TRBJ2-7
CDR3nt: TGTGCCAGCAGCCAAGGGGCAGGCCTGAACACTGAAGCTTTCTTT; CDR3aa: CASSQGAGLNTEAFF; v_gene: TRBV6-1; abundance: once; d_gene: .; j_gene: TRBJ1-1
CDR3nt: TGTGCCAGCAGTGGGACAGGGGGCGGGACTGAAGCTTTCTTT; CDR3aa: CASSGTGGGTEAFF; v_gene: TRBV2; abundance: .; d_gene: TRBD1; j_gene: TRBJ1-1
CDR3nt: TGTGCCAGCTCAGGTACAAGTGGGGCCAACGTCCTGACTTTC; CDR3aa: CASSGTSGANVLTF; v_gene: TRBV18; abundance: .; d_gene: .; j_gene: TRBJ2-6
CDR3nt: TGTGCCAGCTCCCCGGGCAGGAACACTGAAGCTTTCTTT; CDR3aa: CASSPGRNTEAFF; v_gene: TRBV18; abundance: few; d_gene: .; j_gene: TRBJ1-1
CDR3nt: TGTGCCAGCAGCCCTCTGGGACGGAGGAACACTGAAGCTTTCTTT; CDR3aa: CASSPLGRRNTEAFF; v_gene: TRBV7-7; abundance: few; d_gene: .; j_gene: TRBJ1-1
CDR3nt: TGTGCCAGCAGCCAAGATGGCCTAGCGAATGATGAGCAGTTCTTC; CDR3aa: CASSQDGLANDEQFF; v_gene: TRBV4-2; abundance: .; d_gene: .; j_gene: TRBJ2-1
CDR3nt: TGTGCCAGCAGCGGTAGCGGGAGGTATACGCAGTATTTT; CDR3aa: CASSGSGRYTQYF; v_gene: TRBV27; abundance: .; d_gene: TRBD2; j_gene: TRBJ2-3
CDR3nt: TGCAGCGTTGAAGATCGGCGGGGGTTCGCTTCTAGCGGGACTTACGAGCAGTACTTC; CDR3aa: CSVEDRRGFASSGTYEQYF; v_gene: TRBV29-1; abundance: few; d_gene: TRBD2; j_gene: TRBJ2-7
CDR3nt: TGTGCCAGCAACGGCCAAGAGACCCAGTACTTC; CDR3aa: CASNGQETQYF; v_gene: TRBV5-6; abundance: .; d_gene: .; j_gene: TRBJ2-5
CDR3nt: TGTGCCAGCAGCCCCGGGACAGGAGTAGATCAGCCCCAGCATTTT; CDR3aa: CASSPGTGVDQPQHF; v_gene: TRBV28; abundance: few; d_gene: TRBD1; j_gene: TRBJ1-5